The present T cell receptor beta chain was sequenced within a study of blood T cell repertoires in COVID-19. TCRdb keeps only in-frame clones here, not all; method: immunoSEQ multiplex PCR. The table has a few hundred thousand clones, roughly nine tenths seen once; the top ten hold around 1%. V lost 0 bases, J lost 3 bases, and 16 bases lay in between. Per the germline V gene, CDR1 is SGHKS and CDR2 is YYEKEE (reference sequence). The CDR3 extends over 17 amino acids. Material for sequencing was PBMCs or T cells enriched from blood (not recorded which). This TCR was recovered from a young man who had recovered from COVID-19. The J gene is TRBJ1-5, the V gene TRBV5-5; D is unclear. CDR3 sequence: CASSLADGGSFNQPQHF. The DNA of the CDR3 is TGTGCCAGCAGCTTGGCCGACGGAGGATCTTTCAATCAGCCCCAGCATTTT.